These 14 T cell receptor beta chains share one sample of origin, sequenced in a study of OX40 agonist ivuxolimab in advanced cancers. Produced via immunoSEQ multiplex PCR; TCRdb's table is partial and in-frame only. The table lists some 140,000 clones, less than 95% of them singletons, with 0.85% to 1.4% in the top ten. The specimen comprised CD4+ or CD8+ T cells sorted from blood, sampled in a trial of the OX40 agonist ivuxolimab. Receptors were obtained from an adult with an advanced solid tumor such as melanoma, head and neck, liver or kidney cancer.

On this clone: The junction departs from the called germline gene at one end, perhaps through a read error. The chain joins TRBV25-1 to TRBJ2-2; perhaps TRBD2 as D (5 bases). Per the germline V gene, CDR1 is MGHDK and CDR2 is SYGVNS. CDR3 length equals 15 residues. The CDR3 spells CAGSGEQDYTGELFF. The CDR3 DNA reads TGTGCCGGCAGTGGAGAGCAGGACTACACCGGGGAGCTGTTTTTT.

The rearrangement uses TRBV11-3 and TRBJ1-2; 7 bases agree with TRBD1. V shed 3 bases and J 0 bases; nucleotides not matched to a gene: 4. CDR1 and CDR2 from the germline V gene are SGHNT and YENEEA. The CDR3 runs 15 residues. CDR3 protein: CASSFGDRANYGYTF. The CDR3 coding sequence is TGTGCCAGCAGCTTCGGCGACAGGGCTAACTATGGCTACACCTTC.

This clone has more than one count but fewer than ten. The same CDR3 arises from other DNA sequences in this sample as well. The V gene is TRBV5-6, the J gene TRBJ1-2; 7 positions match TRBD1. Germline trimming cut 0 bases from V and 6 bases from J; bases unmatched to any gene: 2. The length of the CDR3 is 13 residues. The germline V gene encodes CDR1 SGHDT and CDR2 YYEEEE. The CDR3 sequence is CASSLGQGDGYTF. CDR3 DNA sequence: TGTGCCAGCAGCTTGGGGCAGGGGGATGGCTACACCTTC.

The rearrangement uses TRBV5-1 and TRBJ2-7; TRBD1 matches at 9 bases. The V and J ends lost 0 bases and 5 bases, in that order; junction bases with no gene match: 3. The CDR3 is 14 amino acids. CDR1 and CDR2 from the germline V gene are SGHRS and YFSETQ. The chain's CDR3 is CASSLETGGDEQYF. The CDR3 DNA reads as TGCGCCAGCAGCTTGGAAACAGGGGGCGACGAGCAGTACTTC.

The count of this clone is one. This rearrangement joins TRBV11-1 to TRBJ2-5; 14 bases map to TRBD2. Germline V gene sequence: CDR1 SGHAT, CDR2 FQDESV (reference sequence). The V segment lost 5 bases and the J segment 5 bases; nucleotides outside the gene matches: 10. The CDR3 has 17 residues. In DNA, the CDR3 is TGTGCCAGCAGCCCGACCGGGACTAGCGGGAGTAGTGAGACCCAGTACTTC. This gives the protein CASSPTGTSGSSETQYF.

The rearrangement uses TRBV28 and TRBJ2-7, with 12 bases identical to TRBD2. Per germline, CDR1 MDHEN and CDR2 SYDVKM. The CDR3 length is 17 residues. The V segment lost 7 bases and the J segment 3 bases; nucleotides outside the gene matches: 13. The CDR3 DNA is TGTGCCAGCACCCTTGGCGGTCTAGCGGGAGGGATCTACGAGCAGTACTTC. Protein: CASTLGGLAGGIYEQYF.

On this clone: One end of the junction varies from germline; a read error may be responsible. The sample holds other DNA sequences that translate to the same CDR3. This chain connects TRBV18 to TRBJ2-7, with 9 bases identical to TRBD1. The CDR3 sequence is 15 residues long. CDR1 KGHSH and CDR2 LQKENI come from the germline V gene. The CDR3 is CASSHPGQGGYEQYF. The CDR3 nucleotides read TGTGCCAGCTCACACCCGGGACAGGGTGGTTACGAACAGTACTTC.

This clone appeared once. The gene calls are TRBV6-4 and TRBJ2-3, with 7 nucleotides matching TRBD2. The CDR3 totals 15 residues. V lost 7 bases and J lost 2; bases outside the gene matches: 9. Germline V lookup: CDR1 MRHNA, CDR2 SNTAGT. The CDR3 nucleotides read TGTGCCAGCAACCGACTAGCTGAATTCACAGATACGCAGTATTTT. This sequence encodes CASNRLAEFTDTQYF.

The chain couples TRBV5-6 to TRBJ2-5; D is undetermined. Per the germline V gene, CDR1 is SGHDT and CDR2 is YYEEEE. This CDR3 contains 14 residues. V shed 3 bases and J shed 0 bases, with 9 bases lying between them. The CDR3 sequence is CASSSRTYQETQYF. The CDR3 DNA is TGTGCCAGCAGCTCACGGACGTACCAAGAGACCCAGTACTTC.

The rearrangement links TRBV20-1 to TRBJ2-7; D remains ambiguous. From germline, CDR1 is DFQATT and CDR2 SNEGSKA (reference sequence). Trimming took 5 bases from V and 2 from J, leaving 4 bases between them. This CDR3 comprises 10 residues. The CDR3 nucleotides are TGCAGTGCTCAAACCTACGAGCAGTACTTC. This translates into CSAQTYEQYF.

The chain couples TRBV11-2 to TRBJ1-3, with no clear D. The CDR3 loop spans 14 amino acids. Germline assignment: CDR1 SGHAT and CDR2 FQNNGV. Trimming removed 5 bases at V and 0 bases at J, with 8 bases between. This CDR3 reads CASSPPVSGNTIYF. CDR3 in DNA: TGTGCCAGCAGCCCCCCGGTCTCTGGAAACACCATATATTTT.

The gene calls are TRBV5-4 and TRBJ1-3; TRBD1 might be the D (5 bases). Trimming cost V 2 bases and J 0 bases, with 12 bases left between them. This CDR3 spans 16 amino acids. Looked up from germline, CDR1 is SGHNT and CDR2 is YYREEE (reference sequence). The CDR3 nucleotides are TGTGCCAGCAGCTTCACGAGGGGCGGCTCTGGAAACACCATATATTTT. Translated: CASSFTRGGSGNTIYF.

The rearrangement joins TRBV7-3 to TRBJ2-3, with D maybe TRBD1 (5 bases). Germline V gene sequence: CDR1 SGHTA, CDR2 FQGTGA. This CDR3 region has 15 residues. Trimming took off 5 bases at V and 12 bases at J, with 24 bases between the two ends. The CDR3 loop reads CASSMDTSGASLQYF. In DNA, the CDR3 is TGTGCCAGCAGCATGGACACCTCCGGCGCAAGCTTACAGTATTTT.

The J gene is TRBJ1-2, the V gene TRBV7-8; D gene uncertain. The length of the CDR3 is 13 residues. Looked up from germline, CDR1 is SGHVS and CDR2 is FQNEAQ. V shed 8 bases and J shed 2 bases, with 12 bases lying between them. The CDR3 DNA is TGTGCCAGCGGCGCTGACAAAAACTATGGCTACACCTTC. Encoded protein: CASGADKNYGYTF.